This T cell receptor (beta chain) comes out of a study of metastatic and nonmetastatic thyroid tumors. V was cut by 4 bases and J by 4 bases, with 16 bases left in between. The CDR3 has 16 amino acids. CDR1 is KGHSH and CDR2 is LQKENI in the germline V gene. TCRdb re-analyzed the PCR reads through MiXCR. The sample shows around 20,000 clones, 16% of them seen only once. Until they underwent thyroid surgery, no patient had received any treatment. Study-wide results and limits: Across blood and tumor, TCR beta diversity in malignant thyroid tumors was reportedly significantly higher than in benign nodules.

For this clone: Its antigen is still unknown.

The chain links TRBV18 to TRBJ2-2, with D perhaps matching TRBD1 (5 bases). Material for sequencing was tumor tissue. The clonotype originates from a female donor with papillary thyroid cancer or a benign thyroid nodule (not recorded which). Some clones in this sample may be carry-over from other donors' samples. CDR3 coding DNA: TGTGCCAGCTCACTTGTGACGCTACAGGTCACCGGGGAGCTGTTTTTT. Amino acid sequence: CASSLVTLQVTGELFF.